In its sample, the clone carrying this T cell receptor (beta chain) was seen a few times. Patients in Seattle were enrolled during active infection, then followed longitudinally. Per the original data handling: The authors estimated nucleated cell counts from reference gene primer amplification. Measured with immunoSEQ multiplex PCR; TCRdb has only the in-frame clones, and not every one. V and J calls and clone size are given by that table; D and trimming were obtained from the DNA. The sample shows under 550,000 clones, around 90% of them seen only once. The record originates from a study of blood T cell repertoires in COVID-19. This CDR3 spans 15 amino acids. Germline lookup yields CDR1 MNHNS and CDR2 SASEGT. After removal of 2 bases from V and 10 bases from J, the junction contained 3 bases not matched to a gene.

The chain links TRBV6-1 to TRBJ2-1; 15 nucleotides agree with TRBD2. This clonotype originated in a man between 18 and 35 years old with COVID-19, enrolled during active disease. What was sequenced was peripheral blood. The CDR3 coding sequence is TGTGCCAGCAGTGAACCGGGACTAGCGGGAGGAGAGCAGTTCTTC. Its translation: CASSEPGLAGGEQFF.